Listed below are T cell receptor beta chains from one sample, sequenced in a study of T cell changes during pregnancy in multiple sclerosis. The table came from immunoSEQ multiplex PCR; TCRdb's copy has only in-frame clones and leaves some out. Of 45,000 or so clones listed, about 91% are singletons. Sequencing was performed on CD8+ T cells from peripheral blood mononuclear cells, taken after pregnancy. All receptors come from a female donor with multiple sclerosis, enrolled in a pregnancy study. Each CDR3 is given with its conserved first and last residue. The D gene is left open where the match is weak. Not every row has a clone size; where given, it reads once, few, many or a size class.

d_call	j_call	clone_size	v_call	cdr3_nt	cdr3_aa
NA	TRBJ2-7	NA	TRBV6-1	TGTGCCAGCAGTGAAGAGGGGCGGATCTTCTCCTACGAGCAGTACTTC	CASSEEGRIFSYEQYF
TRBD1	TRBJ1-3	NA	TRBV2	TGTGCCAGCAGGGAGGGACAGCTCTCTGGAAACACCATATATTTT	CASREGQLSGNTIYF
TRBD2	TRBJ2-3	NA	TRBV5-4	TGTGCCAGCAGAGCTAGCGGGGAGACCACAGATACGCAGTATTTT	CASRASGETTDTQYF
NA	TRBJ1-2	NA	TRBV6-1	TGTGCCAGCAGTGAACTTGGGCGTGGGTACTATGGCTACACCTTC	CASSELGRGYYGYTF
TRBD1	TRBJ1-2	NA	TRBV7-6	TGTGCCAGCAGCCCCGGGACAGGGGCGGGCTACACCTTC	CASSPGTGAGYTF
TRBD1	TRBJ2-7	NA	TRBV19	TGTGCCAGTAGTGAGGGACAGGGAACCTACGAGCAGTACTTC	CASSEGQGTYEQYF
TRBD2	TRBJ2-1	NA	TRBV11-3	TGTGCCAGCAGCGCTAGCGGGAGTCTCAATGAGCAGTTCTTC	CASSASGSLNEQFF
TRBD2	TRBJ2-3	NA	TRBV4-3	TGCGCCAGCAGCCAAGAGGGTAGCGGGGGGTACACAGATACGCAGTATTTT	CASSQEGSGGYTDTQYF
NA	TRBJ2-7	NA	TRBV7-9	TGTGCCAGCAGTTCAAACAGGGATTGGTACGAGCAGTACTTC	CASSSNRDWYEQYF
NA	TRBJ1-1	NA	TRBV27	TGTGCCAGCCGGGCAAAGGACAGAGTGAACACTGAAGCTTTCTTT	CASRAKDRVNTEAFF
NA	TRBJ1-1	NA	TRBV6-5	TGTGCCACCGCTGGCCAGGAGGACACTGAAGCTTTCTTT	CATAGQEDTEAFF
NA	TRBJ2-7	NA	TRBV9	TGTGCCAGCAGCTTTCGTCCGGGACACTCCCAACGGGAGCAGTACTTC	CASSFRPGHSQREQYF
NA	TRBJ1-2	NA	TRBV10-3	TGTGCCATCTTAGCAGAAAACTATGGCTACACCTTC	CAILAENYGYTF
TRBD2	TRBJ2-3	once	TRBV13	TGTGCCAGCAGCTCTCTCAAGCGGGAGGTGGACACAGATACGCAGTATTTT	CASSSLKREVDTDTQYF
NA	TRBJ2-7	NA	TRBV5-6	TGTGCCAGCAGCTTTGGACTCGCCACCTACGAGCAGTACTTC	CASSFGLATYEQYF
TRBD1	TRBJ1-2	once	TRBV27	TGTGCCAGCAGTCCCGGGACAGGCGGGGGTTGGGGCTACACCTTC	CASSPGTGGGWGYTF
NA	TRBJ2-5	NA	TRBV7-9	TGTGCCAGCAGCCTGCAGGACACCCGAAGGGGGGAGACCCAGTACTTC	CASSLQDTRRGETQYF
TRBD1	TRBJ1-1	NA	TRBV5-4	TGTGCCAGCAGCTGGGACAGACCCGCTGAAGCTTTCTTT	CASSWDRPAEAFF
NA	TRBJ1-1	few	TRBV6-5	TGTGCCAGCAGTTATTCTAGAGGGAGGAGGACTGAAGCTTTCTTT	CASSYSRGRRTEAFF
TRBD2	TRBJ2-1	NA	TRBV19	TGTGCCAGTAGTATAAGCGGGGGCAACAATGAGCAGTTCTTC	CASSISGGNNEQFF
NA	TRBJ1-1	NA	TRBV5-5	TGTGCCAGCAGCTCATTTTTGTCGAGCACTGAAGCTTTCTTT	CASSSFLSSTEAFF
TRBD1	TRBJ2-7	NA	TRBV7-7	TGTGCCAGCAGCTCGACAGGGAGAGGCGAGCAGTACTTC	CASSSTGRGEQYF
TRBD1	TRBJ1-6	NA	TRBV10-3	TGTGCCAGCGAAGCAGGGGGGAGCTATAATTCACCCCTCCACTTT	CASEAGGSYNSPLHF
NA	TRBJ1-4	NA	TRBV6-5	TGTGCCAGCAGTTACTCGATATCCGGGACTAATGAAAAACTGTTTTTT	CASSYSISGTNEKLFF
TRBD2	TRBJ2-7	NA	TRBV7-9	TGTGCCAGCAGCTCGAGCGGGAAAAACTCCTACGAGCAGTACTTC	CASSSSGKNSYEQYF
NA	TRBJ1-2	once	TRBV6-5	TGTGCCAGCAGACCTACTTCGGGTAATGGCTACACCTTC	CASRPTSGNGYTF
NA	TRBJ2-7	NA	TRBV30	TGTGCCTGGGACTTAAGGGGCAAGGGATCCTACGAGCAGTACTTC	CAWDLRGKGSYEQYF
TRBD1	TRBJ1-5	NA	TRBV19	TGTGCCAGCTTAGCCTGGACAGGTAGCAATCAGCCCCAGCATTTT	CASLAWTGSNQPQHF